The rows below give T cell receptor beta chains drawn from one sample of a study of blood T cell repertoires in COVID-19. Sequenced by immunoSEQ multiplex PCR; TCRdb stores in-frame clones only, minus some. This table holds around 290,000 clones, approximately 86% found once. Sequenced sample: peripheral blood. The receptors were gathered from an older woman with COVID-19, enrolled during active disease. Each CDR3 is given with its conserved first and last residue. D genes are given only for firm matches.

TRBV12-5,TRBJ1-1,TRBD1,TGTGCTAGTGGTCCACCCGGACAGGGATTGAACACTGAAGCTTTCTTT,CASGPPGQGLNTEAFF
TRBV11-2,TRBJ1-6,-,TGTGCCAGCAGCCCACAAACAGGGATTAATTCACCCCTCCACTTT,CASSPQTGINSPLHF
TRBV5-1,TRBJ1-2,-,TGCGCCAGCAGCCCCTATCTTACTAACTATGGCTACACCTTC,CASSPYLTNYGYTF
TRBV5-1,TRBJ2-7,TRBD1,TGCGCCAGCAGCCACGGGACAGCCTACGAGCAGTACTTC,CASSHGTAYEQYF
TRBV5-1,TRBJ2-6,-,TGCGCCAGCAGCCTCTCTAATTTAGGGGCCAACGTCCTGACTTTC,CASSLSNLGANVLTF
TRBV9,TRBJ1-5,-,TGTGCCAGCAGCCTCAGCGGAGACAATCAGCCCCAGCATTTT,CASSLSGDNQPQHF
TRBV5-6,TRBJ2-2,TRBD1,TGTGCCAGCAGCCTAGGACAGGGTTTTAACACCGGGGAGCTGTTTTTT,CASSLGQGFNTGELFF
TRBV18,TRBJ2-7,-,TGTGCCAGCTCACCAGACAGGAGCTCCTACGAGCAGTACTTC,CASSPDRSSYEQYF
TRBV15,TRBJ1-1,-,TGTGCCACCAGCATATCCAGGGCTTCGGACACTGAAGCTTTCTTT,CATSISRASDTEAFF
TRBV6-5,TRBJ2-5,TRBD1,TGTGCCAGCATCCGCGAGGGGGCAGCGGAGACCCAGTACTTC,CASIREGAAETQYF
TRBV7-2,TRBJ2-7,TRBD1,TGTGCCAGCAGTTTAGACGGGACAGTTTCCTACGAGCAGTACTTC,CASSLDGTVSYEQYF
TRBV28,TRBJ1-4,TRBD1,TGTGCCAGCAGTCCCGACAGGGGTAGAGAAAAACTGTTTTTT,CASSPDRGREKLFF
TRBV10-3,TRBJ2-3,TRBD2,TGTGCCATGAAGACTAGCGGGGCACGAGATACGCAGTATTTT,CAMKTSGARDTQYF